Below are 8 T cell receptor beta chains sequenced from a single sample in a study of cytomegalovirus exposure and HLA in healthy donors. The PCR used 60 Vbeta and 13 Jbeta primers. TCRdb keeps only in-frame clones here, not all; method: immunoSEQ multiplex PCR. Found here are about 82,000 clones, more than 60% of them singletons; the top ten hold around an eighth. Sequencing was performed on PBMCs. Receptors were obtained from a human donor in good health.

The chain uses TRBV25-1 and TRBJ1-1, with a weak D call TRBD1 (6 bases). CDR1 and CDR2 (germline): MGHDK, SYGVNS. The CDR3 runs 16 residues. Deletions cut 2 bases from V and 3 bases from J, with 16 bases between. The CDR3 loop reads CASSEGGGGADTEAFF. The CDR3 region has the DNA TGTGCCAGCAGTGAAGGGGGCGGGGGGGCGGACACTGAAGCTTTCTTT.

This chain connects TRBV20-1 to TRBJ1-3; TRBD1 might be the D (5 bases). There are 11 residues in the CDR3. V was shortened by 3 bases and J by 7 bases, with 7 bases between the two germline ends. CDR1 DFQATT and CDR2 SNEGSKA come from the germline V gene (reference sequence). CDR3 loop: CSASQGNTIYF. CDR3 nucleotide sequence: TGCAGTGCTAGTCAGGGCAACACCATATATTTT.

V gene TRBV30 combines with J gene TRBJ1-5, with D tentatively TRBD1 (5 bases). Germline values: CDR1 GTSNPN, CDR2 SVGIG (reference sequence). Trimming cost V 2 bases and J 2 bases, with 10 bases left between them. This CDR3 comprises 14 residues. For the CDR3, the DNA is TGTGCCTGGAGTCGCGACAGCGGCAATCAGCCCCAGCATTTT. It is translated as CAWSRDSGNQPQHF.

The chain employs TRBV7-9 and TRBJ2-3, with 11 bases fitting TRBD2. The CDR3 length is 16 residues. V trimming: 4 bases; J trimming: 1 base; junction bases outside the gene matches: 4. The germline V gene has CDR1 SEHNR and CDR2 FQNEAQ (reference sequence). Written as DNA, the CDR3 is TGTGCCAGCAGCTCAGCGACTAGCGGGGGCACAGATACGCAGTATTTT. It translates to CASSSATSGGTDTQYF.

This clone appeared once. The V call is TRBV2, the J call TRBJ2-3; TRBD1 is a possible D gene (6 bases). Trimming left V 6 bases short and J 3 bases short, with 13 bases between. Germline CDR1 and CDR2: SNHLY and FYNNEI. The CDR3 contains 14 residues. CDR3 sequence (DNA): TGTGCCAGCAGACAGGGAACTAGGACAGATACGCAGTATTTT. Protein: CASRQGTRTDTQYF. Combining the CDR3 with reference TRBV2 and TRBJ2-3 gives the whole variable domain EPEVTQTPSHQVTQMGQEVILRCVPISNHLYFYWYRQILGQKVEFLVSFYNNEISEKSEIFDDQFSVERPDGSNFTLKIRSTKLEDSAMYFCASRQGTRTDTQYFGPGTRLTVL.

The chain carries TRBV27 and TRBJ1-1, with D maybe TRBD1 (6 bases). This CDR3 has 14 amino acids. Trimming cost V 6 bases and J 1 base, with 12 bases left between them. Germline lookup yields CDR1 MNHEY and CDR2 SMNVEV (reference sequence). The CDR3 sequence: CASSWGGSNTEAFF. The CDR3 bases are TGTGCCAGCAGCTGGGGGGGCTCGAACACTGAAGCTTTCTTT.

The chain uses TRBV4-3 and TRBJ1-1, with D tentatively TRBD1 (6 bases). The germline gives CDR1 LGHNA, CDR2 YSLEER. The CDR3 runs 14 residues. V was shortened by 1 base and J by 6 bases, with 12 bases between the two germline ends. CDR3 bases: TGCGCCAGCAGCCAAGTAGGGGAGGGGGCTGAAGCTTTCTTT. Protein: CASSQVGEGAEAFF.

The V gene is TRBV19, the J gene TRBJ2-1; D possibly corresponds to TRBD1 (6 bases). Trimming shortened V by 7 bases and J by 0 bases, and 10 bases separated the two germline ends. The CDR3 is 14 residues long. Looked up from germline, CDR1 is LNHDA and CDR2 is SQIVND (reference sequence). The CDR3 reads CASNQGSSYNEQFF. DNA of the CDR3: TGTGCCAGTAATCAGGGGAGCTCCTACAATGAGCAGTTCTTC. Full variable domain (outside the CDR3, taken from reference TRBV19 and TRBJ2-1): DGGITQSPKYLFRKEGQNVTLSCEQNLNHDAMYWYRQDPGQGLRLIYYSQIVNDFQKGDIAEGYSVSREKKESFPLTVTSAQKNPTAFYLCASNQGSSYNEQFFGPGTRLTVL.